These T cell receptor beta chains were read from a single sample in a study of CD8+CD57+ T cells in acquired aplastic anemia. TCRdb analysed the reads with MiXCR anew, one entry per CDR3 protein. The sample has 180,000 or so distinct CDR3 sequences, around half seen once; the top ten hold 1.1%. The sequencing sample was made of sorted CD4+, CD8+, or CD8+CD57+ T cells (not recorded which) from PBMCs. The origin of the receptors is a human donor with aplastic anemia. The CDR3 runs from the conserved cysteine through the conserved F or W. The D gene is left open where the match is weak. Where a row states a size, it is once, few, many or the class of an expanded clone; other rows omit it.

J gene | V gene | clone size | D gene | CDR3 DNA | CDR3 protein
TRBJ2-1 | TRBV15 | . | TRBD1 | TGTGCCACCAGCAACCGGGACAGGGCTAATGAGCAGTTCTTC | CATSNRDRANEQFF
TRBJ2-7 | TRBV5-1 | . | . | TGCGCCAGCAGCTTGGCGATAGGTTCGAGGGAGCAGTACTTC | CASSLAIGSREQYF
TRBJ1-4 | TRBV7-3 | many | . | TGTGCCAGCAGCTACCGGTGGGGTGCGACTAATGAAAAACTGTTTTTT | CASSYRWGATNEKLFF
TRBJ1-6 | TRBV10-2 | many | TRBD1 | TGCGCCAGCAGTGACCTGACAGGGATAGGTAATTCACCCCTCCACTTT | CASSDLTGIGNSPLHF
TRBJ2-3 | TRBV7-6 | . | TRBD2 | TGTGCCAGCAGCTTGGGACGTATAGCGGGGGAGGATACGCAGTATTTT | CASSLGRIAGEDTQYF
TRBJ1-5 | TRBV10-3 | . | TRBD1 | TGTGCCATCAGTGAGCCGGGACAGGGGGGCAATCAGCCCCAGCATTTT | CAISEPGQGGNQPQHF
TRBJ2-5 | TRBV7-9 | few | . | TGTGCCAGCAGAGGAGAGACCCAGTACTTC | CASRGETQYF
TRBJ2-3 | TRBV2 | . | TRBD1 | TGTGCCAGCAGTATCCGGACAGGGGGCAATACGCAGTATTTT | CASSIRTGGNTQYF
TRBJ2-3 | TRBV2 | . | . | TGTGCCAGCAGGGGGTGGAGGGCTAGCACAGATACGCAGTATTTT | CASRGWRASTDTQYF
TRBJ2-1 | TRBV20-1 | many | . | TGCAGTGCTAGAGGCGGCTTCTACAATGAGCAGTTCTTC | CSARGGFYNEQFF
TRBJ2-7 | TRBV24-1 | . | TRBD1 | TGTGCCACCAGTCATCCCCAGGGGACAGGGGGCTCCTACGAGCAGTACTTC | CATSHPQGTGGSYEQYF
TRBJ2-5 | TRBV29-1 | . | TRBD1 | TGCAGCGTTGGTAGATTGGGACAGGGGCATGGCCAGTACTTC | CSVGRLGQGHGQYF
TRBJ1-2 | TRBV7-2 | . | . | TGTGCCAGCAGCTCTGGAGGGCCGAACTATGGCTACACCTTC | CASSSGGPNYGYTF
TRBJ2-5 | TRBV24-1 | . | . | TGTGCCACCAGTGATTCCGGGCCGACTCAAGAGACCCAGTACTTC | CATSDSGPTQETQYF
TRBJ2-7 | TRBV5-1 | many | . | TGCGCCAGCAGCCCCGGGACCCAAGCCGGGGAGCAGTACTTC | CASSPGTQAGEQYF
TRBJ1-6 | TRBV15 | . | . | TGTGCCACCAGCAGAGTACAGTCTAATTCACCCCTCCACTTT | CATSRVQSNSPLHF
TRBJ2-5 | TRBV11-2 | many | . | TGTGCCAGCAGCTCCAAAGAGACCCAGTACTTC | CASSSKETQYF
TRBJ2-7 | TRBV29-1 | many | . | TGCAGCGTTGCGGGATCGACCGACACGCGACTATCCTACGAGCAGTACTTC | CSVAGSTDTRLSYEQYF
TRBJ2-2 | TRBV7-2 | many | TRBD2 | TGTGCCAGCAGCCCTCTGGGACTAGCTTCGACCGGGGAGCTGTTTTTT | CASSPLGLASTGELFF
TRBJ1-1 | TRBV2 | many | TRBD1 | TGTGCCAGCAGTGTCCAGACAGGGGAGGGCACTGAAGCTTTCTTT | CASSVQTGEGTEAFF
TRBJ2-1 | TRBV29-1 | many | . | TGCAGCGCCCTTAAGCGGGTAGATGAGCAGTTCTTC | CSALKRVDEQFF
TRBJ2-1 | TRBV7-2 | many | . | TGTGCCAGCAGCTTAAAAATAAATGAGCAGTTCTTC | CASSLKINEQFF
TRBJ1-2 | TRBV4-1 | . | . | TGCGCCAGCAGCCAGAGGGCAGGGGAAACCATCTATGGCTACACCTTC | CASSQRAGETIYGYTF
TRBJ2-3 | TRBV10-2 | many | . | TGCGCCAGCAGTCTTAGCGGACGCACAGATACGCAGTATTTT | CASSLSGRTDTQYF
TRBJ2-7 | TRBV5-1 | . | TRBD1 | TGCGCCAGCAGCGTTGGGGACAGGGATAATTCACCCCTCTACTTC | CASSVGDRDNSPLYF
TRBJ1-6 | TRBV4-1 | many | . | TGCGCCAGCAGCCAAGTCCGTTCACCCCTCCACTTT | CASSQVRSPLHF
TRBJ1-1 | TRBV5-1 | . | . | TGCGCCAGCAGCTACACCCATACAAGAAACACTGAAGCTTTCTTT | CASSYTHTRNTEAFF
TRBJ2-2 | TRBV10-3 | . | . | TGTGCCATCAGTGCGTATTCTCCCACCGGGGAGCTGTTTTTT | CAISAYSPTGELFF
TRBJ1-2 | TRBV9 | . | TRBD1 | TGTGCCAGCAGCGAGAGGGACAGCCCTAACTATGGCTACACCTTC | CASSERDSPNYGYTF
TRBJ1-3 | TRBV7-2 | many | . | TGTGCCAGCAGCTTAGGGGTGACTGGAAACACCATATATTTT | CASSLGVTGNTIYF
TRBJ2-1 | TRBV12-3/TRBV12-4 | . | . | TGTGCCAGCAGTTTAAGGCATAGCCCCTACAATGAGCAGTTCTTC | CASSLRHSPYNEQFF
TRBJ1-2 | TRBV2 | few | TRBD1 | TGTGCCAGCAGCGGACAGGGAGGTGTCTATGGCTACACCTTC | CASSGQGGVYGYTF
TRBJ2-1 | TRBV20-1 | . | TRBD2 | TGCAGTGCTGGTACTAGCGGGAGGGCGGACAATGAGCAGTTCTTC | CSAGTSGRADNEQFF
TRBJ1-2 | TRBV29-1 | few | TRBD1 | TGCAGCGTTGTCCCCTGGACAGGGGGCTATGGCTACACCTTC | CSVVPWTGGYGYTF
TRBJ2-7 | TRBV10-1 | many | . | TGCGCCAGCAGTGGGGACTCCCCGGGCTCCTACGAGCAGTACTTC | CASSGDSPGSYEQYF
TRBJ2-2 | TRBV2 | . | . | TGTGCCAGCAGCGGAGGGAGGAAGGGGGAGCTGTTTTTT | CASSGGRKGELFF
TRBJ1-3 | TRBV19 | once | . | TGTGCCAGTAGTTTTGGGCACTCTGGAGACACCATATATTTT | CASSFGHSGDTIYF
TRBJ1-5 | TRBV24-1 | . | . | TGTGCCACCAGACAGTCTGATCAGCCCCAGCATTTT | CATRQSDQPQHF
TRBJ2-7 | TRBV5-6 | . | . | TGTGCCAGCAGCTGGGGGCCGGAGACCTACGAGCAGTACTTC | CASSWGPETYEQYF
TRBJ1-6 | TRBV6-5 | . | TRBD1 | TGTGCCAGCAGTTCGGGGACAGGGGTTGTCAGTTCACCCCTCCACTTT | CASSSGTGVVSSPLHF
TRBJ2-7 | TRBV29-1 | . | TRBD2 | TGCAGCGTTGATCTAGGGCTAGCGGGGGGTTACGAGCAGTACTTC | CSVDLGLAGGYEQYF
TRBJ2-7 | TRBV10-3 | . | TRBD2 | TGTGCCGACACGTCCGGGACTAGTCTCGACGAGCAGTACTTC | CADTSGTSLDEQYF
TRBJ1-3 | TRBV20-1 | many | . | TGCAGTGCAAGCCCCATCCGTGGAAACACCATATATTTT | CSASPIRGNTIYF
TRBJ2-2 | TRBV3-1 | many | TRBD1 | TGTGCCAGCAGCCAACCGGGGACAGGTTTGAACACCGGGGAGCTGTTTTTT | CASSQPGTGLNTGELFF
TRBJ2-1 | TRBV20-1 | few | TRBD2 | TGCAGTGCTAGAGATCTCGGGCTAGCGGGAGTTTACAATGAGCAGTTCTTC | CSARDLGLAGVYNEQFF
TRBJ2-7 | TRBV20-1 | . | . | TGCAGTGCTAGTAAGGGGCACGAGCAGTACTTC | CSASKGHEQYF
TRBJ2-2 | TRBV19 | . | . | TGTGCCAGCACTGAGGGGCGCACCGGGGAGCTGTTTTTT | CASTEGRTGELFF
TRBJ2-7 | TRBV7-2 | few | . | TGTGCCAGCAGCCAAGGGAGAGGGGGGCTTTACGAGCGGTACTTC | CASSQGRGGLYERYF
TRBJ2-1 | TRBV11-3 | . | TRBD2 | TGTGCCAGCAGCTTTTCTAGCGGGAGTAATGAGCAGTTCTTC | CASSFSSGSNEQFF
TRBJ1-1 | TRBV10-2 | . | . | TGCGCCAGCAGGACCGGGGGAGAAGCTTTCTTT | CASRTGGEAFF
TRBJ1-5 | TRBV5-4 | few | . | TGTGCCAGCACTAGAAGGGTAGCCCAGCATTTT | CASTRRVAQHF